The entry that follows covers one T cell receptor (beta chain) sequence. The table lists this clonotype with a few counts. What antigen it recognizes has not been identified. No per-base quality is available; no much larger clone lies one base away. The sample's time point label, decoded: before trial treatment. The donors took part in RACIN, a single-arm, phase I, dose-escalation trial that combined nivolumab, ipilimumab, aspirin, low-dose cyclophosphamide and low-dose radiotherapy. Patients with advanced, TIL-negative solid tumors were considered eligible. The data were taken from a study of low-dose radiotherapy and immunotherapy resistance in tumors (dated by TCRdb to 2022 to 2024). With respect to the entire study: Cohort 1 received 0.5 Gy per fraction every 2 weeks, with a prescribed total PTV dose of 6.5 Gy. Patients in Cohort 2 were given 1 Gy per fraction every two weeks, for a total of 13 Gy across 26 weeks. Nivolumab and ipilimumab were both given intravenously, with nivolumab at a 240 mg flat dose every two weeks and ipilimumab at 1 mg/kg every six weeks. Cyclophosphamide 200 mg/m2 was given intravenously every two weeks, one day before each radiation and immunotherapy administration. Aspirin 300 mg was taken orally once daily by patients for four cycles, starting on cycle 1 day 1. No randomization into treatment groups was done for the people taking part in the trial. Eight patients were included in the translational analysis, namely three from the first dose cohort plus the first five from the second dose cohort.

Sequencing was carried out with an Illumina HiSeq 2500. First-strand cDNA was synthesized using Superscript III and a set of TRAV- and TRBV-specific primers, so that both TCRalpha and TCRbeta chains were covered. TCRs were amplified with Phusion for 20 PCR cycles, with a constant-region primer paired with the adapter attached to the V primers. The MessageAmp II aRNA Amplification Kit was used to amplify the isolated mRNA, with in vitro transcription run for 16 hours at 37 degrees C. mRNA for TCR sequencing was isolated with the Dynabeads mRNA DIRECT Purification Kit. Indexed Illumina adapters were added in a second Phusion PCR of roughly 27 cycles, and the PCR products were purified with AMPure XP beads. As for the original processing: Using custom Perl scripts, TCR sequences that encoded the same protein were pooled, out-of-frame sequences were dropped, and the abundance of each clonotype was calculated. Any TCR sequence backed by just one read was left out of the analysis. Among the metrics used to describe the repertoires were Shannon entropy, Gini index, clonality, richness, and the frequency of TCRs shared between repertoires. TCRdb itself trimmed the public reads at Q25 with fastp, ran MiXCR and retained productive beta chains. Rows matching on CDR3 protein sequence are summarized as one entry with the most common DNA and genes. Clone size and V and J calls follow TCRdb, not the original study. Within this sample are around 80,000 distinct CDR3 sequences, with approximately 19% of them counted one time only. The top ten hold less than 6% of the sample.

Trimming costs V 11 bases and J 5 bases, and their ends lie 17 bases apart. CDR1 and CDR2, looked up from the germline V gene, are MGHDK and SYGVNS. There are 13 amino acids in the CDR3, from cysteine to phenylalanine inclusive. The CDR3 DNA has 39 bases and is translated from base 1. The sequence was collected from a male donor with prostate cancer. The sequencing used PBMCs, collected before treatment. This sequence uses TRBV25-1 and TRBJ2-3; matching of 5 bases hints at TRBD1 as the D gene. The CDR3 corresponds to CARSIRGIDTQYF. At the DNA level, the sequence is TGTGCCCGTAGTATAAGGGGTATAGATACGCAGTATTTT.